A single sample gave rise to the 2 T cell receptor beta chains below, sequenced in a study of blood T cell repertoires in COVID-19. TCRdb keeps only in-frame clones here, not all; method: immunoSEQ multiplex PCR. The data hold about 350,000 clones, with 87% observed a single time. The sequencing input was PBMCs or T cells enriched from blood (not recorded which). These receptor sequences come from a woman in her twenties or thirties who had recovered from COVID-19.

The J gene is TRBJ2-7, the V gene TRBV7-6, with D unresolved. The CDR3 is 14 amino acids. Trimming removed 5 bases from V and 3 bases from J, with 14 bases in between. The germline CDR1 and CDR2 sequences are SGHVS and FNYEAQ. CDR3 residues: CASSRSPSGYEQYF. The DNA of the CDR3 is TGTGCCAGCAGCCGGTCCCCCTCGGGCTACGAGCAGTACTTC.

The chain is built from TRBV25-1 and TRBJ1-3; D perhaps matches TRBD1 (5 bases). The CDR3 extends over 15 amino acids. The germline V and J ends were trimmed by 4 bases and 4 bases, with 14 bases remaining between them. Germline V gene data show CDR1 as MGHDK and CDR2 as SYGVNS. For the CDR3, the DNA is TGTGCCAGCAGTGGGTCGGGGGTAGTAGGAAACACCATATATTTT. Translating it yields CASSGSGVVGNTIYF.